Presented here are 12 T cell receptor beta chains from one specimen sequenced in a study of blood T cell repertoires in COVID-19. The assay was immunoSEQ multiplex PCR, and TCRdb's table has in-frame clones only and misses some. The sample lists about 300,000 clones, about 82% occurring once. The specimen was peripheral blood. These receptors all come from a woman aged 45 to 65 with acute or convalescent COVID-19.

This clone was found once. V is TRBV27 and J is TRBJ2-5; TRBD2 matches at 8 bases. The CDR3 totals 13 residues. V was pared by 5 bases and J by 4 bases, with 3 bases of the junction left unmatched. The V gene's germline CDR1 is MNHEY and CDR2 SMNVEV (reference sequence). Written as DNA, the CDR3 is TGTGCCAGCAGTGTAGCGGGGTTAGAGACCCAGTACTTC. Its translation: CASSVAGLETQYF.

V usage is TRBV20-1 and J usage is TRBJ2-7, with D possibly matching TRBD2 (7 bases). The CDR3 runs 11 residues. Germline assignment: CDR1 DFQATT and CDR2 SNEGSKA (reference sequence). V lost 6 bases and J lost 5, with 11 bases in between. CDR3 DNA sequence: TGCAGTGCGACGGGGGGCCACGAGCAGTACTTC. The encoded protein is CSATGGHEQYF.

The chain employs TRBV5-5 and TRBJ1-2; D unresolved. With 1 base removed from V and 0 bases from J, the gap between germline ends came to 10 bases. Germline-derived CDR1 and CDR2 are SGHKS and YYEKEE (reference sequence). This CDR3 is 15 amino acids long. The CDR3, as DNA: TGTGCCAGCAGCTTGAGCTTCGGGACTAACTATGGCTACACCTTC. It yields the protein CASSLSFGTNYGYTF.

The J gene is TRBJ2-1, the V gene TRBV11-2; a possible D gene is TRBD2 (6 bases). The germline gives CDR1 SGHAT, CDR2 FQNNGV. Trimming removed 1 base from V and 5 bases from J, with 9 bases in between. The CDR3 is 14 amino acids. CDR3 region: CASSLVGRHNEQFF. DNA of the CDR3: TGTGCCAGCAGCTTAGTCGGGAGACACAATGAGCAGTTCTTC. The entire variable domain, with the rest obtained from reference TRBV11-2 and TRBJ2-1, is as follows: EAGVAQSPRYKIIEKRQSVAFWCNPISGHATLYWYQQILGQGPKLLIQFQNNGVVDDSQLPKDRFSAERLKGVDSTLKIQPAKLEDSAVYLCASSLVGRHNEQFFGPGTRLTVL.

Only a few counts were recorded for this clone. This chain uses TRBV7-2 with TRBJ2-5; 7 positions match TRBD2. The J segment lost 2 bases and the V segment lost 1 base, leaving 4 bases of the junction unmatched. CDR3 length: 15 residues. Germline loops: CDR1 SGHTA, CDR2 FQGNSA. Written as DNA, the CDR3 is TGTGCCAGCAGCTTAGATCCCGGGAGGCAAGAGACCCAGTACTTC. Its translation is CASSLDPGRQETQYF.

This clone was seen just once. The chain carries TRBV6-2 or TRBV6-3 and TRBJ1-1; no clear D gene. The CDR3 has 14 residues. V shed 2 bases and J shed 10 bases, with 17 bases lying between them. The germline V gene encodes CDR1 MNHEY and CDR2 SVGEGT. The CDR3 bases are TGTGCCAGCAGTTACCGTGGGGAAGCGGGTGGAGCTTTCTTT. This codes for CASSYRGEAGGAFF.

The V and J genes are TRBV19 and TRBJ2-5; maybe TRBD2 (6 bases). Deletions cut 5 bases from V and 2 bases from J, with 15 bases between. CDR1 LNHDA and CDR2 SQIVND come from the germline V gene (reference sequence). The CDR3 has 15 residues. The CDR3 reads CASSPQSGTQETQYF. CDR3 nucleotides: TGTGCCAGTAGTCCTCAATCAGGGACTCAAGAGACCCAGTACTTC.

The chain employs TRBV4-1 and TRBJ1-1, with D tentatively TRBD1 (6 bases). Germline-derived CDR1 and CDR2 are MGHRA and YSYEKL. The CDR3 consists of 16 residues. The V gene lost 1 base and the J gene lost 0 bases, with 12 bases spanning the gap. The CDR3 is CASSQVGGALNTEAFF. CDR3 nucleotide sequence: TGCGCCAGCAGCCAAGTGGGGGGGGCTCTGAACACTGAAGCTTTCTTT.

The CDR3 nucleotides are TGTGCCAGTAGTGTTGTCTTTCAGCCCCAGCATTTT. It translates to CASSVVFQPQHF. This sequence joins TRBV19 and TRBJ1-5; the D is unclear. V lost 5 bases and J 6 bases, leaving 8 bases between the germline ends. This CDR3 comprises 12 residues. Germline V gene lookup returns CDR1 LNHDA and CDR2 SQIVND (reference sequence).

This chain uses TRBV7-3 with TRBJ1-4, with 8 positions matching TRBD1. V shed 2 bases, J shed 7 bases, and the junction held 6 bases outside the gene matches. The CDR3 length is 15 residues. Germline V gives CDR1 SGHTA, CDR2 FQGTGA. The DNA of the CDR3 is TGTGCCAGCAGCTTAGCAGGGGGCGCGGGTGAAAAACTGTTTTTT. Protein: CASSLAGGAGEKLFF.

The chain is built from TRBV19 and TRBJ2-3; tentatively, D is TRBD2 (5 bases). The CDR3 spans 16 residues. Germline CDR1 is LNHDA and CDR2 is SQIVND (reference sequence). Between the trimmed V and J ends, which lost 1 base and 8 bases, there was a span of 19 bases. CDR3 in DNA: TGTGCCAGTAGTATAGGAATCGGGGTGGAGTTGGGTACGCAGTATTTT. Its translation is CASSIGIGVELGTQYF.

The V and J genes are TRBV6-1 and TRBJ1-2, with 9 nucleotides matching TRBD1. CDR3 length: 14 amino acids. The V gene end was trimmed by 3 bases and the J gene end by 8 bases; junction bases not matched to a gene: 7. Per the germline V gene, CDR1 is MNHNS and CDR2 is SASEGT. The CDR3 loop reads CASSEQQGAGGYTF. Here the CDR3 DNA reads TGTGCCAGCAGTGAGCAACAGGGGGCGGGCGGCTACACCTTC.